The clone carrying this TCR beta chain was recorded once. What it recognizes is unknown. The data are from a study of T cell responses to AZD1222 COVID-19 vaccine. Germline lookup yields CDR1 LNHDA and CDR2 SQIVND (reference sequence). V lost 5 bases and J 3 bases, leaving 16 bases between the germline ends. The CDR3 is made up of 16 amino acids. General study results and limits: Baseline testing showed seropositivity in only five to seven AZD1222 recipients. Spike-specific TCR breadth and depth went up after people got two AZD1222 doses.

Generated by immunoSEQ multiplex PCR, the TCRdb table keeps only in-frame clones and is missing some. This table holds approximately 150,000 clones, 80% to 95% found once. This rearrangement joins TRBV19 to TRBJ1-4; possibly TRBD1 for D (6 bases). This TCR was recovered from an adult in good health. This specimen was peripheral blood, taken on day 0 of MenACWY control vaccination. CDR3: CASSPRTGSANEKLFF. CDR3 DNA: TGTGCCAGTAGTCCAAGAACAGGGTCGGCTAATGAAAAACTGTTTTTT.